This T cell receptor beta chain was captured in a study of T-cell memory formation after mild COVID-19. V lost 4 bases and J 0 bases, leaving 16 bases between the germline ends. Germline CDR1 is MGHRA and CDR2 is YSYEKL. This CDR3 has 17 amino acids. TCRdb re-derived calls from the 5' RACE reads in MiXCR, one entry per CDR3 protein. Counted here are fewer than 700,000 distinct CDR3 sequences, about a fifth occurring once; the ten biggest clones make up roughly 8.3%. This clonotype has more than one count but fewer than ten. Its antigen is undetermined. The study's findings and limits: The CD4+ clones that contracted clustered mainly within CM and EM, and the CD8+ clones concentrated in EMRA. Clones contracting over day 15 to 85 were CD4/CD8 balanced, with later expanders leaning CD4+.

The genes are TRBV4-1 and TRBJ1-3, with a weak D call TRBD1 (5 bases). This clonotype was obtained from an adult woman who had mild COVID-19 (a few samples of this study predate the infection). Cell type and time point are not known. Sequenced: PBMCs or a T cell subset sorted from them (not recorded which). The CDR3 loop is CASSREVQGPSGNTIYF. The CDR3 DNA sequence: TGCGCCAGCAGCCGGGAGGTGCAGGGCCCCTCTGGAAACACCATATATTTT.